The 10 T cell receptor beta chains below were found in one sample sequenced in a study of T cells in Graves' hyperthyroidism and ophthalmopathy. From RNA transcripts, TCR beta CDR3 regions were amplified. TCR CDR3 regions were first amplified by RT-PCR with HTBI primers. In TCRdb, the multiplex PCR reads were re-called with MiXCR into one record per CDR3 protein. Of about 420,000 distinct CDR3 sequences in the sample, approximately 13% are singletons; the top ten hold 5% to 6%. The sequencing sample was made of blood. Receptors originate from a woman between 18 and 29 years old with Graves' hyperthyroidism.

This clonotype was counted at least ten times. The junction departs from germline at one end; a sequencing error may be responsible. J is TRBJ2-2 and V is TRBV5-5; TRBD2 matches 7 bases. CDR3 length equals 16 residues. Germline V gene lookup returns CDR1 SGHKS and CDR2 YYEKEE (reference sequence). DNA of the CDR3: TGCGCCAGCAGCTTGGAGGCGGGAGCCAACACCGGGGAGCTGTTTTTT. It encodes CASSLEAGANTGELFF.

This chain connects TRBV6-5 to TRBJ2-1; D might be TRBD1 (5 bases). The CDR3 is made up of 15 amino acids. The V end was cut by 2 bases, the J end by 1 base, with 9 bases between. In germline, CDR1 is MNHEY, CDR2 SVGAGI. In DNA, the CDR3 is TGTGCCAGCAGTTACGAAGGGGATTCCTACAATGAGCAGTTCTTC. Translating gives CASSYEGDSYNEQFF.

This clonotype was counted only a few times. The chain carries TRBV7-9 and TRBJ1-6, with 8 positions matching TRBD1. After removal of 5 bases from V and 7 bases from J, the junction contained 13 bases not matched to a gene. The CDR3 is 17 residues long. Per germline, CDR1 SEHNR and CDR2 FQNEAQ (reference sequence). CDR3 bases: TGTGCCAGCAGCGATAAGACAGGGGCCCTCCTCAATTCACCCCTCCACTTT. Translated, it gives CASSDKTGALLNSPLHF.

This clonotype appeared many times. Here the CDR3 DNA reads TGCGCCAGCAGTAATTCAGACCCTAAGGAGCAGTTCTTC. It is translated as CASSNSDPKEQFF. This chain joins TRBV10-1 and TRBJ2-1; unclear D gene. The CDR3 loop spans 13 amino acids. From germline, CDR1 is WNHNN and CDR2 SYGVQD (reference sequence). V shed 5 bases and J shed 10 bases, with 15 bases lying between them.

At least ten counts were recorded for this clonotype. V is TRBV7-2 and J is TRBJ2-7, with D unclear. V gave up 6 bases and J gave up 3 bases, with 18 bases separating them. Germline V gene data show CDR1 as SGHTA and CDR2 as FQGNSA. The CDR3 contains 15 residues. The CDR3 sequence: CASSQSTTFSYEQYF. The CDR3 DNA reads TGTGCCAGCAGTCAGAGCACGACATTCAGCTACGAGCAGTACTTC.

This clonotype was counted at least ten times. The chain carries TRBV7-2 and TRBJ2-3; 15 bases match TRBD2. J gave up 3 bases and V 5 bases, and 6 bases lay outside the gene matches. This CDR3 comprises 17 residues. Per germline, CDR1 SGHTA and CDR2 FQGNSA. CDR3 nucleotide sequence: TGTGCCAGCAGCCTAAGCGGGACTAGCGGGAGGACAGATACGCAGTATTTT. This codes for CASSLSGTSGRTDTQYF.

There are many counts of this clonotype. The gene calls are TRBV12-3 or TRBV12-4 and TRBJ2-2; TRBD1 might be the D (6 bases). The CDR3 loop spans 16 amino acids. V was pared by 2 bases and J by 3 bases, with 13 bases between. The CDR3 sequence is CASSLKGVWDTGELFF. The CDR3 DNA reads TGTGCCAGCAGTTTAAAGGGGGTTTGGGACACCGGGGAGCTGTTTTTT.

V gene TRBV7-9 combines with J gene TRBJ1-3; D is uncertain. V dropped 7 bases and J dropped 3 bases, with 10 bases sitting between them. Germline V gives CDR1 SEHNR, CDR2 FQNEAQ (reference sequence). The CDR3 contains 13 residues. The chain's CDR3 is CASIEMIGNTIYF. The CDR3 coding sequence is TGTGCCAGCATCGAGATGATTGGAAACACCATATATTTT.

The rearrangement uses TRBV9 and TRBJ2-2; 11 nucleotides align to TRBD2. V was pared by 3 bases and J by 7 bases, with 2 bases of the junction left unmatched. CDR3 size: 14 residues. CDR1 and CDR2 from the germline V gene are SGDLS and YYNGEE. CDR3 region: CASSATSGSGELFF. The CDR3 nucleotides read TGTGCCAGCAGCGCCACTAGCGGGAGCGGGGAGCTGTTTTTT. The complete variable domain, with remaining parts taken from reference TRBV9 and TRBJ2-2, reads DSGVTQTPKHLITATGQRVTLRCSPRSGDLSVYWYQQSLDQGLQFLIQYYNGEERAKGNILERFSAQQFPDLHSELNLSSLELGDSALYFCASSATSGSGELFFGEGSRLTVL.

The gene calls are TRBV18 and TRBJ2-2; 11 bases align to TRBD1. The CDR3 length is 18 residues. Germline V gene lookup returns CDR1 KGHSH and CDR2 LQKENI. J lost 2 bases, V lost 4 bases, and 9 bases had no gene match. CDR3 sequence reads: CASSLRPGQGVNTGELFF. As DNA, the CDR3 is TGTGCCAGCTCACTTCGACCGGGACAGGGGGTTAACACCGGGGAGCTGTTTTTT.